Listed below are T cell receptor beta chains from one sample, sequenced in a study of CD4+ T cells in melanoma. Profiling relied on immunoSEQ multiplex PCR, and the TCRdb table lists in-frame clones only, not all of them. The sample lists about 110,000 clones; over 80% were seen once. Specimen: peripheral blood. The receptors come from a human donor with melanoma. Both conserved end residues are part of each CDR3. D genes are given only for firm matches. Some rows have no size entry. The others give once, few or many, or a class for an expanded clone.

TRBJ2-7	NA	NA	TRBV4-2	CASSQGTRDWSYEQYF	TGTGCCAGCAGCCAAGGAACCCGTGACTGGTCCTACGAGCAGTACTTC
TRBJ2-2	NA	TRBD1	TRBV27	CASSFRDRGPAIGELFF	TGTGCCAGCAGTTTCCGGGACAGGGGGCCGGCAATCGGGGAGCTGTTTTTT
TRBJ2-4	few	NA	TRBV5-5	CASSLRAGGGIQYF	TGTGCCAGCAGCCTCAGGGCAGGAGGAGGCATTCAGTACTTC
TRBJ2-7	once	NA	TRBV30	CAWSQPGAGFPSYEQYF	TGTGCCTGGAGCCAACCCGGCGCGGGATTTCCCTCCTACGAGCAGTACTTC
TRBJ1-2	NA	NA	TRBV7-2	CASSLPGRTYGYTF	TGTGCCAGCAGCTTACCGGGACGGACTTATGGCTACACCTTC
TRBJ1-2	NA	NA	TRBV5-4	CASSLDSPYGYTF	TGTGCCAGCAGCTTAGACAGTCCCTATGGCTACACCTTC
TRBJ2-7	NA	NA	TRBV4-3	CASSRDGSSYEQYF	TGCGCCAGCAGCCGCGACGGAAGCTCCTACGAGCAGTACTTC
TRBJ2-3	NA	NA	TRBV14	CASSLGSADTQYF	TGTGCCAGCAGCCTGGGTTCGGCAGATACGCAGTATTTT
TRBJ1-5	NA	TRBD1	TRBV19	CASSIEDRGWQPQHF	TGTGCCAGTAGTATAGAGGACAGGGGTTGGCAGCCCCAGCATTTT
TRBJ2-7	NA	NA	TRBV5-1	CASSSGTYEQYF	TGCGCCAGCAGCAGCGGAACCTACGAGCAGTACTTC
TRBJ2-5	NA	TRBD1	TRBV6-1	CASTRDRDETQYF	TGTGCCAGCACCAGGGACAGGGATGAGACCCAGTACTTC
TRBJ1-5	NA	NA	TRBV7-8	CASRLGGGSNQPQHF	TGTGCCAGCAGGCTCGGGGGGGGTTCCAATCAGCCCCAGCATTTT
TRBJ1-5	NA	TRBD1	TRBV30	CAWNNPGQGNQPQHF	TGTGCCTGGAACAACCCGGGACAGGGGAATCAGCCCCAGCATTTT
TRBJ2-2	NA	TRBD2	TRBV27	CASTGTSGRALSTGELFF	TGTGCCAGCACCGGGACTAGCGGGAGGGCCCTGAGCACCGGGGAGCTGTTTTTT
TRBJ2-1	NA	NA	TRBV5-4	CASSWGTNNEQFF	TGTGCCAGCAGCTGGGGGACAAACAATGAGCAGTTCTTC
TRBJ1-5	NA	NA	TRBV27	CASSFSGQTFHGNQPQHF	TGTGCCAGCAGTTTTTCCGGACAGACTTTCCATGGCAATCAGCCCCAGCATTTT
TRBJ2-4	NA	NA	TRBV7-9	CASSLDLNIQYF	TGTGCCAGCAGCTTAGATCTAAACATTCAGTACTTC
TRBJ2-1	NA	NA	TRBV5-4	CASSLVISGDYNEQFF	TGTGCCAGCAGCTTGGTTATTAGCGGAGATTACAATGAGCAGTTCTTC
TRBJ2-7	NA	NA	TRBV7-8	CASSWEGTHEQYF	TGTGCCAGCAGCTGGGAAGGGACACACGAGCAGTACTTC
TRBJ1-6	NA	NA	TRBV4-3	CASSPQAQQGLDSYNSPLHF	TGCGCCAGCAGCCCACAAGCCCAACAGGGTTTGGACTCCTATAATTCACCCCTCCACTTT
TRBJ2-7	medium-sized	NA	TRBV7-9	CASSLAGSYEQYF	TGTGCCAGCAGCTTAGCGGGGTCCTACGAGCAGTACTTC
TRBJ2-5	NA	TRBD1	TRBV18	CASSPDLRGRETQYF	TGTGCCAGCTCACCCGACCTGAGGGGGCGAGAGACCCAGTACTTC
TRBJ1-1	NA	NA	TRBV14	CASSQMGGKGTEAFF	TGTGCCAGCAGCCAAATGGGGGGGAAGGGCACTGAAGCTTTCTTT
TRBJ2-5	NA	TRBD2	TRBV7-6	CASSLEGLQETQYF	TGTGCCAGCAGCTTAGAGGGACTACAAGAGACCCAGTACTTC